The entry that follows covers one T cell receptor (beta chain) sequence. Assay used: immunoSEQ multiplex PCR; TCRdb lists only in-frame clones, some missing. The data show 65,000 to 90,000 clones, around 90% seen once. The sample is drawn from a study of T cell changes during pregnancy in multiple sclerosis. Looked up from germline, CDR1 is PRHDT and CDR2 is FYEKMQ (reference sequence). V lost 0 bases, J lost 7 bases, and 9 bases lay in between. There are 13 residues in the CDR3. This receptor was taken from a female donor with multiple sclerosis, enrolled in a pregnancy study. The sequences come from peripheral blood, collected in the second trimester of pregnancy. The chain recombines TRBV13 with TRBJ2-5; D remains unclear. DNA for the CDR3: TGTGCCAGCAGCTTAGGTTCGGTTGGGACCCAGTACTTC. Amino acid sequence: CASSLGSVGTQYF.